Below, 23 T cell receptor beta chains from the same sample are listed, as sequenced in a study of post-analysis software for immune sequencing data. Their recognized antigens are unknown. Overall study results and limits: Controls had lower frequencies than patients of 4 or 5 TRBV segments, which included TRBV5-6, TRBV5-1 and TRBV20-1.

Each TCR beta cDNA library carried unique molecular identifiers. Each CDR3 protein gets one entry after TCRdb re-called the PCR reads with MiXCR. Of about 540,000 distinct CDR3 sequences in the sample, roughly 34% were seen once. Sequencing was performed on blood. Source of these receptors: a girl younger than 18 with multiple sclerosis.

This chain connects TRBV29-1 to TRBJ1-1, with D unclear. The CDR3 length is 12 residues. Trimming cost V 2 bases and J 6 bases, with 10 bases left between them. Germline CDR1 SQVTM, CDR2 ANQGSEA. CDR3: CSVELAMPEAFF. The CDR3 bases are TGCAGCGTTGAATTGGCAATGCCTGAAGCTTTCTTT. The full variable domain, rest sourced from reference TRBV29-1 and TRBJ1-1, is SAVISQKPSRDICQRGTSLTIQCQVDSQVTMMFWYRQQPGQSLTLIATANQGSEATYESGFVIDKFPISRPNLTFSTLTVSNMSPEDSSIYLCSVELAMPEAFFGQGTRLTVV.

The chain uses TRBV7-2 and TRBJ2-1, with D possibly TRBD1 on 5 matching bases. CDR1 SGHTA and CDR2 FQGNSA come from the germline V gene. The CDR3 is 14 residues long. The ends were cut back, 2 bases at V and 10 bases at J, with 15 bases in the middle. The CDR3 DNA is TGTGCCAGCAGCTTAAATCCAATAGGGGCGGAGCAGTTCTTC. Encoded protein: CASSLNPIGAEQFF.

The V and J genes are TRBV4-2 and TRBJ2-1; 8 bases are a match to TRBD2. The J call may be faulty, since TRBJ2-7 better matches the DNA end. CDR3 length: 15 residues. Germline CDR1 reads LGHNA; CDR2 reads YNFKEQ. This CDR3 reads CASSQLERGNNEQYF. The DNA of the CDR3 is TGTGCCAGCAGCCAACTCGAGCGGGGGAACAATGAGCAGTACTTC.

For the CDR3, the DNA is TGTGCCAGCAGCCCAGAAGCGGGGATTACCTCCTACGAGCAGTACTTC. It encodes CASSPEAGITSYEQYF. The V and J genes are TRBV5-4 and TRBJ2-7, with TRBD2 matching 7 bases. V shed 4 bases and J 0 bases; nucleotides not matched to a gene: 10. This CDR3 has 16 amino acids. Germline V gene lookup returns CDR1 SGHNT and CDR2 YYREEE (reference sequence).

The genes are TRBV7-3 and TRBJ1-1; perhaps TRBD1 as D (5 bases). The CDR3 covers 14 residues. With 4 bases removed from V and 0 bases from J, the gap between germline ends came to 9 bases. CDR1 is SGHTA and CDR2 is FQGTGA in the germline V gene. CDR3 in DNA: TGTGCCAGCAGCTCGGGACCGCTGAACACTGAAGCTTTCTTT. Amino acid sequence: CASSSGPLNTEAFF. Full variable domain (remainder filled in from reference TRBV7-3 and TRBJ1-1): GAGVSQTPSNKVTEKGKYVELRCDPISGHTALYWYRQSLGQGPEFLIYFQGTGAADDSGLPNDRFFAVRPEGSVSTLKIQRTERGDSAVYLCASSSGPLNTEAFFGQGTRLTVV.

This clonotype was recorded a few times. This chain joins TRBV3-1 and TRBJ2-3; TRBD1 or TRBD2 may be the D gene (5 bases each). Trimming cost V 5 bases and J 5 bases, with 17 bases left between them. Germline V gives CDR1 LGHDT, CDR2 YNNKEL (reference sequence). This CDR3 region has 15 residues. The CDR3 region has the DNA TGTGCCAGCAGCAAACAGGCTAGCTTGATAGATACGCAGTATTTT. Translation: CASSKQASLIDTQYF.

The rearrangement links TRBV5-1 to TRBJ1-1, with a possible D match to TRBD1 (6 bases). Trimming took off 2 bases at V and 5 bases at J, with 16 bases between the two ends. The CDR3 runs to 15 residues. Germline V gives CDR1 SGHRS, CDR2 YFSETQ. CDR3 sequence: CASSFQGGSGTEAFF. DNA of the CDR3: TGCGCCAGCAGCTTTCAAGGGGGAAGTGGAACTGAAGCTTTCTTT.

The rearrangement uses TRBV6-6 and TRBJ2-3, with a tentative D call TRBD1 (5 bases). V was shortened by 2 bases and J by 3 bases, with 15 bases between the two germline ends. The CDR3 has 16 residues. The germline V gene has CDR1 MNHNY and CDR2 SVGAGI (reference sequence). The CDR3, as DNA: TGTGCCAGCAGTTACATCCAGGGATCGTGGACAGATACGCAGTATTTT. Protein product: CASSYIQGSWTDTQYF.

The CDR3 protein is CSAIGTSFDEQFF. In DNA form, the CDR3 reads TGCAGTGCTATCGGGACTAGCTTTGATGAGCAGTTCTTC. This chain joins TRBV20-1 and TRBJ2-1; the match to TRBD2 covers 9 bases. Per the germline V gene, CDR1 is DFQATT and CDR2 is SNEGSKA (reference sequence). V was clipped by 4 bases and J by 8 bases; unmatched bases: 6. There are 13 residues in the CDR3.

Note on this clonotype: The junction and the germline gene differ at one end; a read error may be behind it. The V call is TRBV2, the J call TRBJ1-2; D ambiguous. Germline values: CDR1 SNHLY, CDR2 FYNNEI. CDR3 length equals 14 residues. CDR3 loop: CASSEGAANCGYTF. The CDR3 nucleotides read TGTGCCAGCAGTGAAGGGGCAGCTAACTGTGGCTACACCTTC.

The chain recombines TRBV27 with TRBJ2-7, with TRBD1 matching over 8 bases. Trimming took 4 bases from V and 1 from J; bases not matched to a gene: 6. The CDR3 consists of 15 residues. CDR1 is MNHEY, CDR2 SMNVEV, per germline (reference sequence). CDR3 loop: CASSCLGQGSYEQYF. DNA for the CDR3: TGTGCCAGCAGTTGCCTAGGACAGGGTTCCTACGAGCAGTACTTC.

This clonotype showed up many times. CDR3 in amino acids: CASSPEGRGGEETQYF. The CDR3 region has the DNA TGTGCCAGCAGCCCTGAGGGGAGGGGGGGTGAAGAGACCCAGTACTTC. V usage is TRBV3-1 and J usage is TRBJ2-5; a possible D gene is TRBD2 (7 bases). Looked up from germline, CDR1 is LGHDT and CDR2 is YNNKEL (reference sequence). V was trimmed by 4 bases and J by 3 bases, leaving 18 bases between them. CDR3 length equals 16 residues.

This clonotype came up a few times. The genes are TRBV29-1 and TRBJ1-1; D is ambiguous. With 4 bases removed from V and 4 bases from J, the gap between germline ends came to 7 bases. Germline V lookup: CDR1 SQVTM, CDR2 ANQGSEA. There are 11 residues in the CDR3. CDR3 nucleotide sequence: TGCAGCGTTGTGAGTTTCACTGAAGCTTTCTTT. This translates into CSVVSFTEAFF. Based on the CDR3 plus reference TRBV29-1 and TRBJ1-1, the full variable domain is SAVISQKPSRDICQRGTSLTIQCQVDSQVTMMFWYRQQPGQSLTLIATANQGSEATYESGFVIDKFPISRPNLTFSTLTVSNMSPEDSSIYLCSVVSFTEAFFGQGTRLTVV.

This sequence joins TRBV20-1 and TRBJ2-7, with D possibly being TRBD2 (5 bases). V lost 1 base to trimming and J lost 4 bases, with 14 bases between them. CDR3 length equals 14 residues. The germline V gene encodes CDR1 DFQATT and CDR2 SNEGSKA (reference sequence). CDR3 loop: CSARADRREYEQYF. DNA of the CDR3: TGCAGTGCTAGAGCCGACCGAAGGGAGTACGAGCAGTACTTC.

The sample holds a few counts of this clonotype. The rearrangement links TRBV10-3 to TRBJ1-1; D gene unclear. The CDR3 is 13 residues long. V lost 5 bases to trimming and J lost 1 base, with 8 bases between them. Germline V gene sequence: CDR1 ENHRY, CDR2 SYGVKD. Here the CDR3 DNA reads TGTGCCATCAGTTTAGCAGAGAACACTGAAGCTTTCTTT. This encodes CAISLAENTEAFF.

The sample holds many counts of this clonotype. The chain recombines TRBV20-1 with TRBJ2-1; possibly TRBD2 for D (5 bases). V lost 3 bases and J lost 6, with 12 bases in between. The germline gives CDR1 DFQATT, CDR2 SNEGSKA (reference sequence). CDR3 length equals 13 residues. The CDR3 coding sequence is TGCAGTGCTAGTGCCATTGCGGGCAATGAGCAGTTCTTC. Translation gives CSASAIAGNEQFF.

The chain couples TRBV6-5 to TRBJ1-4; no clear D gene. The CDR3 is 15 amino acids. Germline CDR1 MNHEY, CDR2 SVGAGI. Trimming pared 2 bases from V and 6 bases from J, leaving 13 bases between. The CDR3 loop reads CASSYGGRGDEKLFF. CDR3 DNA: TGTGCCAGCAGTTACGGCGGTCGTGGAGATGAAAAACTGTTTTTT.

The chain links TRBV29-1 to TRBJ2-3; D ambiguous. Germline values: CDR1 SQVTM, CDR2 ANQGSEA. Trimming shortened V by 3 bases and J by 4 bases, and 5 bases separated the two germline ends. The CDR3 has 11 amino acids. This chain's CDR3 is CSVDLADTQYF. The CDR3, as DNA: TGCAGCGTTGATCTCGCAGATACGCAGTATTTT.

There are many counts of this clonotype. The V and J genes are TRBV29-1 and TRBJ2-4; the D gene could be TRBD1 or TRBD2 (5 bases each). Germline CDR1 is SQVTM and CDR2 is ANQGSEA. Deletions cut 4 bases from V and 8 bases from J, with 12 bases between. There are 12 residues in the CDR3. The CDR3 DNA reads TGCAGCGTTGGGGTGGGGACGGACATTCAGTACTTC. Its translation: CSVGVGTDIQYF.

The rearrangement links TRBV20-1 to TRBJ1-2; D call uncertain. V was cut by 5 bases and J by 4 bases, with 11 bases left in between. This CDR3 has 12 residues. Looked up from germline, CDR1 is DFQATT and CDR2 is SNEGSKA (reference sequence). Here the CDR3 DNA reads TGCAGTGCTCCAAGACGGACCTATGGCTACACCTTC. Protein product: CSAPRRTYGYTF.

The gene calls are TRBV7-2 and TRBJ2-5; 7 bases fit TRBD2. With V trimmed by 2 bases and J by 1 base, 4 bases remained unmatched. The CDR3 contains 15 residues. Germline V gives CDR1 SGHTA, CDR2 FQGNSA. The CDR3 region has the DNA TGTGCCAGCAGCTTATGGTGGGGGGGCCAAGAGACCCAGTACTTC. It specifies CASSLWWGGQETQYF. Full variable domain (rest looked up from reference TRBV7-2 and TRBJ2-5): GAGVSQSPSNKVTEKGKDVELRCDPISGHTALYWYRQSLGQGLEFLIYFQGNSAPDKSGLPSDRFSAERTGGSVSTLTIQRTQQEDSAVYLCASSLWWGGQETQYFGPGTRLLVL.

This clonotype has just a few counts. The chain links TRBV6-5 to TRBJ1-5, with unresolved D. This CDR3 is 15 amino acids long. V gave up 3 bases and J gave up 1 base, with 10 bases separating them. From germline, CDR1 is MNHEY and CDR2 SVGAGI. The CDR3 sequence is CASSYSWKSNQPQHF. The DNA for the CDR3 is TGTGCCAGCAGTTATTCATGGAAAAGCAATCAGCCCCAGCATTTT.

This chain links TRBV7-2 with TRBJ2-5; D call uncertain. Germline CDR1 and CDR2: SGHTA and FQGNSA. This CDR3 contains 11 residues. Deletions cut 5 bases from V and 11 bases from J, with 12 bases between. For the CDR3, the DNA is TGTGCCAGCAGCCACCTGGCGGAGCAGTACTTC. Protein: CASSHLAEQYF. The full variable domain, in which reference TRBV7-2 and TRBJ2-5 provide the parts outside the CDR3, is GAGVSQSPSNKVTEKGKDVELRCDPISGHTALYWYRQSLGQGLEFLIYFQGNSAPDKSGLPSDRFSAERTGGSVSTLTIQRTQQEDSAVYLCASSHLAEQYFGPGTRLLVL.